The text below deals with one T cell receptor (beta chain). This clone was recorded only once. The specificity of this receptor is unknown. Base qualities are missing; no much larger clone stands one base away. The data stem from a study of CD8+ T cells in alopecia areata (dated by TCRdb to 2017 to 2018). Broadly, across the study: In both human patients and the C3H/HeJ mouse model, the study applied high-throughput TCRbeta sequencing to look at T cell clonal expansion in alopecia areata. Scalp tissue and sorted CD4+ and CD8+ peripheral blood T cells from patchy and totalis/universalis alopecia areata patients and from healthy controls were covered by human TCRbeta sequencing. Clonality in the scalp was compared among normal scalp (n=4), patchy alopecia areata scalp (n=8), and alopecia totalis/universalis scalp (n=8). The RNA source kit depended on sample type: the PAXgene miRNA kit for fixed scalp, the miRNeasy kit for PBMCs, and the RNeasy kit for mouse skin. immunoSEQ multiplex PCR using 35 Vbeta forward primers and 13 Jbeta reverse primers was used to amplify TCRbeta CDR3 regions.

Library preparation employed the immunoSEQ multiplex PCR assay. To provide template for TCR sequencing, every sample had RNA extracted and reverse transcribed into cDNA. SuperScript III was used to make first-strand cDNA, primed with a 2:1 mix of oligo-dT and random hexamers. A synthetic immune receptor repertoire was used to assess amplification bias, and residual bias was removed computationally. Per the authors' processing: Raw reads were preprocessed to remove errors, and CDR3 was defined by IMGT conventions from the conserved cysteine to phenylalanine. Clonality was computed as 1 minus the Shannon entropy, with the entropy normalized by log2 of the number of productive unique TCRs. CD4 or CD8 identity of scalp clones was inferred by cross-referencing scalp TCRbeta sequences with sorted blood CD4 and CD8 repertoires. Drawn from immuneACCESS, this table holds only the in-frame rearrangements with V and J called that TCRdb kept. Clones are partly lost; checked studies trace under half to an unresolved V gene and leave the rest unexplained. V, J and clone size derive from that table, while D and trimming were established from the DNA sequence. Within this sample are about 150,000 clones, with roughly 60% of them counted one time only. The ten most abundant clones make up about 4.5% of the sample.

The full study reports these points: Higher clonality and more expanded CD8+ clones were observed in lesional scalp than in normal scalp, particularly in alopecia totalis/universalis, a finding suggestive of antigenic drive. Shared TCR sequences between patients were less evident than in mice, which may be partly attributable to HLA diversity in the patient population. Unlike mouse skin, where gammadelta T cells dominate, normal human skin contains resident alphabeta T cells that get sequenced too, which complicates analysis of the scalp TCR repertoire.

Its CDR3 holds 14 amino acids, cysteine through phenylalanine. The retained sequence is limited to the CDR3, 42 bases, with the frame set at the first base. Trimmed from V: 6 bases; trimmed from J: 4 bases; junction bases lacking a gene match: 11. The germline V gene (reference sequence) yields GTSNPN for CDR1 and SVGIG for CDR2. After PBMCs were isolated by density centrifugation and stained for CD3, CD4 and CD8, a FACSAria was used to sort CD4+ and CD8+ T cells. Scalp biopsies and blood samples were provided by unaffected controls. The chain joins TRBV30 to TRBJ2-5; the central 7 bases match TRBD2. The source is a human donor in good health. Sequencing input: CD4+ T cells sorted from blood. The nucleotide sequence reads TGTGCCTGCGCCGGGACGGGCGGGGGAGAGACCCAGTACTTC. This sequence encodes CACAGTGGGETQYF.